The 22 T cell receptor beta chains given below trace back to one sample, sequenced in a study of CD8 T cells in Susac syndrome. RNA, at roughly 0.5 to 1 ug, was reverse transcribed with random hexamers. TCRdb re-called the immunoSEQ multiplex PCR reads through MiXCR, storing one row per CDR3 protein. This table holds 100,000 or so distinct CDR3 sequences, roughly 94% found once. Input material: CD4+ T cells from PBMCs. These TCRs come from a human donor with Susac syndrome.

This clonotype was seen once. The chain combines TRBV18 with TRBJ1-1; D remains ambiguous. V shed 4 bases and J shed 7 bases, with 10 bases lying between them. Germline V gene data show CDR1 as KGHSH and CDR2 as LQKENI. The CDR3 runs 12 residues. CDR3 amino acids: CASSQGEGEAFF. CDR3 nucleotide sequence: TGTGCCAGCTCACAGGGAGAGGGTGAAGCTTTCTTT.

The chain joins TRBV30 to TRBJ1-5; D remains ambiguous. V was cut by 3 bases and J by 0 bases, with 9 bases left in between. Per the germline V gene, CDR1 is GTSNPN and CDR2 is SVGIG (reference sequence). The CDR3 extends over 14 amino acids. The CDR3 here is CAWRMGGSNQPQHF. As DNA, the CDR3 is TGTGCCTGGAGGATGGGAGGTAGCAATCAGCCCCAGCATTTT.

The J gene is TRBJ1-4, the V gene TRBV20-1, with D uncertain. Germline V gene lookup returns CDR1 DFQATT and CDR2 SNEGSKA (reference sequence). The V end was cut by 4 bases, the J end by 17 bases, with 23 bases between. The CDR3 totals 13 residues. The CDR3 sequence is CSAKRDGPEKTFF. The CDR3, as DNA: TGCAGTGCTAAACGGGATGGGCCCGAAAAAACTTTTTTT.

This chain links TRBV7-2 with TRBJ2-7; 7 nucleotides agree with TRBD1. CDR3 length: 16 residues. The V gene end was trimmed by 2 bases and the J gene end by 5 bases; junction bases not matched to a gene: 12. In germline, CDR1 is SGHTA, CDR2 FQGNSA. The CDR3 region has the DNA TGTGCCAGCAGCTTATTGATGACAGGGAATTCTCACGAGCAGTACTTC. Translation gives CASSLLMTGNSHEQYF. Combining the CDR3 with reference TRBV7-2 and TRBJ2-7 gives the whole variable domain GAGVSQSPSNKVTEKGKDVELRCDPISGHTALYWYRQSLGQGLEFLIYFQGNSAPDKSGLPSDRFSAERTGGSVSTLTIQRTQQEDSAVYLCASSLLMTGNSHEQYFGPGTRLTVT.

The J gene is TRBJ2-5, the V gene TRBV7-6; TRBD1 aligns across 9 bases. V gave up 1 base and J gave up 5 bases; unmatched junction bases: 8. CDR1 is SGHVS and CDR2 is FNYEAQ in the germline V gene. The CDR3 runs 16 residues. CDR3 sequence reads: CASSLVWTGAGETQYF. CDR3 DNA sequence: TGTGCCAGCAGCTTAGTCTGGACAGGGGCAGGGGAGACCCAGTACTTC.

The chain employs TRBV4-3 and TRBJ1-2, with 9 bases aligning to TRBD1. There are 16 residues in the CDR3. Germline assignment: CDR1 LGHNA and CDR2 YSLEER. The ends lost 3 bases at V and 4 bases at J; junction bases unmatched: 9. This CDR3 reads CASSHPGTGTSYGYTF. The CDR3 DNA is TGCGCCAGCAGCCATCCCGGGACAGGGACTAGCTATGGCTACACCTTC.

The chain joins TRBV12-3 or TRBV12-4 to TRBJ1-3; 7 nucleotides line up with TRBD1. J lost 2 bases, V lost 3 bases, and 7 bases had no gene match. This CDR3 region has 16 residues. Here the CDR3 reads CASSLAGQAAGNTIYF. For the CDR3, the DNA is TGTGCCAGCAGTTTGGCAGGACAGGCAGCTGGAAACACCATATATTTT.

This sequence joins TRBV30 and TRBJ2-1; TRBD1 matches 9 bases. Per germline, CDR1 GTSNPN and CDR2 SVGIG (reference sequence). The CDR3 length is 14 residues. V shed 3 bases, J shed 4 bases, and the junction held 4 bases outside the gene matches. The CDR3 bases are TGTGCCTGGAGGGACAGGGGAGCTTACAATGAGCAGTTCTTC. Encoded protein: CAWRDRGAYNEQFF.

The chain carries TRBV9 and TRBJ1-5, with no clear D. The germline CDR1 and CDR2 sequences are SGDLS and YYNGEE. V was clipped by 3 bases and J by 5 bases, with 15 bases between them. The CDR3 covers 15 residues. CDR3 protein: CASSGGPGSDQPQHF. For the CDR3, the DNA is TGTGCCAGCAGCGGCGGACCGGGCTCGGATCAGCCCCAGCATTTT.

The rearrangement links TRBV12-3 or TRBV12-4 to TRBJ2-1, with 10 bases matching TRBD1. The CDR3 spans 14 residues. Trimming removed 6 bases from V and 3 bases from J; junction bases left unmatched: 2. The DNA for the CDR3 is TGTGCCAGCAGGGGACAGGGGAGCTACAATGAGCAGTTCTTC. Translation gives CASRGQGSYNEQFF.

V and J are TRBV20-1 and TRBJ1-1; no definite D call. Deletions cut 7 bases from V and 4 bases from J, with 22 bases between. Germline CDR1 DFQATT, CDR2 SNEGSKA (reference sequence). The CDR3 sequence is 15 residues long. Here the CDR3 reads CSVISATWSPTEAFF. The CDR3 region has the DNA TGCAGTGTTATTTCAGCAACCTGGTCCCCCACTGAAGCTTTCTTT.

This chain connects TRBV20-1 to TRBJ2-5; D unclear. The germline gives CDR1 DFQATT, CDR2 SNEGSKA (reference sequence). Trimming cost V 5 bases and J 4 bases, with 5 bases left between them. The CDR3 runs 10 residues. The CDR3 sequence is CSAQRETQYF. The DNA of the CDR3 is TGCAGTGCTCAGAGAGAGACCCAGTACTTC.

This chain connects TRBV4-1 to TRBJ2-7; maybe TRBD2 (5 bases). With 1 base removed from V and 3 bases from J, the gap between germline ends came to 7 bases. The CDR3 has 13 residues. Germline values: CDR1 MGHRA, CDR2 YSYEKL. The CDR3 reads CASSQAGYYEQYF. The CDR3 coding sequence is TGCGCCAGCAGCCAAGCGGGGTACTACGAGCAGTACTTC.

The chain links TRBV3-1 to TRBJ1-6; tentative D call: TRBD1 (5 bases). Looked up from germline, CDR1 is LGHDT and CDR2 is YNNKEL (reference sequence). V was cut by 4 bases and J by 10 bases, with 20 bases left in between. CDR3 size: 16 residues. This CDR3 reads CASSPQGSSWESPLHF. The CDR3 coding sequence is TGTGCCAGCAGCCCGCAGGGAAGTTCGTGGGAATCACCCCTCCACTTT.

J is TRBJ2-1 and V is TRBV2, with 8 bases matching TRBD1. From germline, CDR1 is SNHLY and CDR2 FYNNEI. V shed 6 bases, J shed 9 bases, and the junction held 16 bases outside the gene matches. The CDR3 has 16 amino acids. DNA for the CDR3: TGTGCCAGCAGCCTTAGACAGGGGCCAGACGGGACTGAGCAGTTCTTC. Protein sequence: CASSLRQGPDGTEQFF.

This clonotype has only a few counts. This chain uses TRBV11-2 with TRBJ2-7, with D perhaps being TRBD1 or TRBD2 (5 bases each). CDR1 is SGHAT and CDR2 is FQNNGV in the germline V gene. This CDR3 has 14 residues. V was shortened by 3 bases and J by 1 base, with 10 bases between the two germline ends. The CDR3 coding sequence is TGTGCCAGCAGCTTGGGACGCCAATCCTACGAGCAGTACTTC. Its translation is CASSLGRQSYEQYF.

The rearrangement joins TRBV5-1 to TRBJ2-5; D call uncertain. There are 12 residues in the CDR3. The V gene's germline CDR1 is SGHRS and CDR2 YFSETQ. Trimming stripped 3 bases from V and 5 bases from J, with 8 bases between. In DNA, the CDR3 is TGCGCCAGCAGCTCGACTGGGGAGACCCAGTACTTC. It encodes CASSSTGETQYF. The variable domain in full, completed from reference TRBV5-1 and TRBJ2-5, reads KAGVTQTPRYLIKTRGQQVTLSCSPISGHRSVSWYQQTPGQGLQFLFEYFSETQRNKGNFPGRFSGRQFSNSRSEMNVSTLELGDSALYLCASSSTGETQYFGPGTRLLVL.

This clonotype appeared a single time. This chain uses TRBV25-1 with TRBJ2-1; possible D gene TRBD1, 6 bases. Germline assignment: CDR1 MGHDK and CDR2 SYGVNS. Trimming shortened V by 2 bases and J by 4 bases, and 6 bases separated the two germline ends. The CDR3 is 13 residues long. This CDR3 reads CASSEQGYNEQFF. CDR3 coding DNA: TGTGCCAGCAGTGAACAGGGGTACAATGAGCAGTTCTTC.

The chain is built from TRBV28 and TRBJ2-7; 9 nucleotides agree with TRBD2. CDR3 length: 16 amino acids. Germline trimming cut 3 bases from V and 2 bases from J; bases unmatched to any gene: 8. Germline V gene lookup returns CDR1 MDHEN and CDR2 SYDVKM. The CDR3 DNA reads TGTGCCAGCAGTTTCCACCTAGCGGGGTTGACCTACGAGCAGTACTTC. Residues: CASSFHLAGLTYEQYF.

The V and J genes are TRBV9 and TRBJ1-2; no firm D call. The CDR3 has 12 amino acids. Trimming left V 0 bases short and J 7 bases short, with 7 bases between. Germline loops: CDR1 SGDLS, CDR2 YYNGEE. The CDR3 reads CASSVEKSGYTF. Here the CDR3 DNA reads TGTGCCAGCAGCGTAGAGAAGAGTGGCTACACCTTC.

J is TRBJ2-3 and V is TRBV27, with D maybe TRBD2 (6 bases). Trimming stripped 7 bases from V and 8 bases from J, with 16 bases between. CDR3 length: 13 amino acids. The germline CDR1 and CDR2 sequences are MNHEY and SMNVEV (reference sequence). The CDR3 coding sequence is TGTGCCAGCATTTTTAGCGAGCGGGCTACGCAGTATTTT. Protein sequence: CASIFSERATQYF.

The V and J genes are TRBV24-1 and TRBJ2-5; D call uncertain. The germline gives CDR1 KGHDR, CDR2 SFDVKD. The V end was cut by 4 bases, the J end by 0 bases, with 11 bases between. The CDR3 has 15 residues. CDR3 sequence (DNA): TGTGCCACCAGTGACCCAGGAGAGTACCAAGAGACCCAGTACTTC. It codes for CATSDPGEYQETQYF.